These 21 T cell receptor beta chains were sequenced from one sample in a study of shared clonotypes between healthy human individuals. Only in-frame clones appear in the TCRdb table, and some are missing; sequencing was by immunoSEQ multiplex PCR. The table lists some 690,000 clones, about nine tenths of them singletons. The sample taken for sequencing was memory CD8+ T cells from PBMCs. Described subset: CD45RO+ cells pooled with CCR7-negative TemRA cells. Every receptor here comes from a man younger than 35 in good health. Some clones in this sample may be carry-over from other donors' samples.

The rearrangement uses TRBV14 and TRBJ2-7; D is unresolved. The CDR3 consists of 15 residues. The germline CDR1 and CDR2 sequences are SGHDN and FVKESK. V was clipped by 2 bases and J by 0 bases, with 11 bases between them. The CDR3 loop is CASSQLAASSYEQYF. The CDR3 nucleotides read TGTGCCAGCAGCCAATTGGCCGCAAGCTCCTACGAGCAGTACTTC. The full variable domain, completed using reference TRBV14 and TRBJ2-7, is EAGVTQFPSHSVIEKGQTVTLRCDPISGHDNLYWYRRVMGKEIKFLLHFVKESKQDESGMPNNRFLAERTGGTYSTLKVQPAELEDSGVYFCASSQLAASSYEQYFGPGTRLTVT.

This clone was observed a few times. The V and J genes are TRBV27 and TRBJ1-5, with 8 nucleotides matching TRBD1. V lost 5 bases to trimming and J lost 1 base; unmatched junction nucleotides: 4. Germline CDR1 reads MNHEY; CDR2 reads SMNVEV (reference sequence). CDR3 length: 15 residues. The CDR3 sequence is CASSPGTGSNQPQHF. The CDR3 DNA follows: TGTGCCAGCAGTCCAGGGACAGGCAGCAATCAGCCCCAGCATTTT.

This clone showed up just once. The rearrangement uses TRBV5-4 and TRBJ2-1, with D perhaps TRBD2 (5 bases). V was shortened by 4 bases and J by 2 bases, with 13 bases between the two germline ends. Germline-derived CDR1 and CDR2 are SGHNT and YYREEE (reference sequence). CDR3 length: 15 amino acids. The CDR3 protein is CASSARERAYNEQFF. CDR3 in DNA: TGTGCCAGCAGCGCTAGGGAGAGGGCCTACAATGAGCAGTTCTTC.

J is TRBJ2-5 and V is TRBV5-1; 7 bases fit TRBD1. The germline CDR1 and CDR2 sequences are SGHRS and YFSETQ. Unmatched junction bases numbered 11, after V lost 4 bases and J lost 5 bases. CDR3 length equals 15 residues. CDR3 sequence: CASSLRPRGFETQYF. Written as DNA, the CDR3 is TGCGCCAGCAGCCTTAGACCCAGGGGGTTTGAGACCCAGTACTTC.

The J gene is TRBJ2-3, the V gene TRBV7-6; D is perhaps TRBD1 (5 bases). Trimming took off 0 bases at V and 3 bases at J, with 10 bases between the two ends. The V gene's germline CDR1 is SGHVS and CDR2 FNYEAQ. There are 15 residues in the CDR3. CDR3 nucleotide sequence: TGTGCCAGCAGCTTAGCCGCAGGGCGGACAGATACGCAGTATTTT. It codes for CASSLAAGRTDTQYF.

The rearrangement uses TRBV7-9 and TRBJ2-7; D gene unclear. V gave up 1 base and J gave up 1 base, with 8 bases separating them. Germline V gives CDR1 SEHNR, CDR2 FQNEAQ (reference sequence). The CDR3 runs to 14 residues. Here the CDR3 reads CASSLVPESYEQYF. The CDR3 DNA reads as TGTGCCAGCAGCTTAGTTCCGGAGTCCTACGAGCAGTACTTC.

The chain combines TRBV19 with TRBJ1-1, with D perhaps TRBD1 (5 bases). V lost 8 bases, J lost 12 bases, and 16 bases lay in between. Germline loops: CDR1 LNHDA, CDR2 SQIVND (reference sequence). This CDR3 is 11 amino acids long. CDR3 sequence (DNA): TGTGCCAGTGGCCAACCAGGGTGGTCTTTCTTT. It codes for CASGQPGWSFF.

The chain couples TRBV29-1 to TRBJ2-7; 8 positions agree with TRBD1. V lost 6 bases to trimming and J lost 4 bases; unmatched junction nucleotides: 5. CDR1 and CDR2 (germline): SQVTM, ANQGSEA. The CDR3 spans 12 residues. The CDR3 bases are TGCAGCGTAACGACAGGGGTGTACGAGCAGTACTTC. Amino acid sequence: CSVTTGVYEQYF.

The chain combines TRBV27 with TRBJ2-6, with no clear D. Germline V gives CDR1 MNHEY, CDR2 SMNVEV (reference sequence). This CDR3 is 14 amino acids long. V lost 5 bases and J 3 bases, leaving 8 bases between the germline ends. The chain's CDR3 is CASSHRLGANVLTF. The CDR3 DNA follows: TGTGCCAGCAGTCACCGGCTTGGGGCCAACGTCCTGACTTTC. Using reference TRBV27 and TRBJ2-6 for the parts outside the CDR3, the full variable domain is EAQVTQNPRYLITVTGKKLTVTCSQNMNHEYMSWYRQDPGLGLRQIYYSMNVEVTDKGDVPEGYKVSRKEKRNFPLILESPSPNQTSLYFCASSHRLGANVLTFGAGSRLTVL.

The chain has TRBV19 and TRBJ2-2; no definite D call. This CDR3 is 15 amino acids long. In germline, CDR1 is LNHDA, CDR2 SQIVND (reference sequence). V was clipped by 3 bases and J by 6 bases, with 14 bases between them. The CDR3 DNA is TGTGCCAGTAGTATTTGGGTGATCCCAGCCGGGGAGCTGTTTTTT. This sequence encodes CASSIWVIPAGELFF.

This clone was picked up one time. The chain joins TRBV19 to TRBJ2-7, with 8 bases aligning to TRBD1. The germline gives CDR1 LNHDA, CDR2 SQIVND (reference sequence). This CDR3 has 14 residues. The trim removed 6 bases at V and 3 bases at J, leaving 7 bases unmatched. In DNA, the CDR3 is TGTGCCAGTAGCCTGGACAGGGAACACTACGAGCAGTACTTC. It encodes CASSLDREHYEQYF.

The chain recombines TRBV15 with TRBJ2-2; D is undetermined. Germline V CDR1 and CDR2: LNHNV, YYDKDF (reference sequence). The V end was cut by 4 bases, the J end by 4 bases, with 13 bases between. CDR3 length: 15 amino acids. The CDR3 is CATSKLGEFTGELFF. For the CDR3, the DNA is TGTGCCACCAGCAAACTTGGGGAATTCACCGGGGAGCTGTTTTTT.

This clone has just one count. The J gene is TRBJ1-1, the V gene TRBV7-9, with 11 bases that match TRBD1. The CDR3 length is 16 residues. J gave up 3 bases and V 4 bases, and 7 bases lay outside the gene matches. The V gene's germline CDR1 is SEHNR and CDR2 FQNEAQ (reference sequence). The CDR3 is CASSSWTGGTDTEAFF. The CDR3 nucleotides are TGTGCCAGCAGCTCCTGGACAGGGGGCACGGACACTGAAGCTTTCTTT.

The CDR3 DNA is TGTGCCAGCAGCTCGCGGCCGGTCGCCGGCAAAAACATTCAGTACTTC. This gives the protein CASSSRPVAGKNIQYF. V gene TRBV7-9 combines with J gene TRBJ2-4; no definite D call. CDR1 is SEHNR, CDR2 FQNEAQ, per germline (reference sequence). The CDR3 is made up of 16 amino acids. V was shortened by 4 bases and J by 3 bases, with 16 bases between the two germline ends.

V gene TRBV7-3 combines with J gene TRBJ2-3; 13 bases agree with TRBD2. The CDR3 is 16 residues long. From germline, CDR1 is SGHTA and CDR2 FQGTGA. V dropped 4 bases and J dropped 5; count of bases not matched to a gene: 6. The CDR3 sequence: CASSSTSGRARDTQYF. The CDR3 nucleotides read TGTGCCAGCAGCTCCACTAGCGGGAGGGCCAGAGATACGCAGTATTTT. The variable domain in full, completed from reference TRBV7-3 and TRBJ2-3, reads GAGVSQTPSNKVTEKGKYVELRCDPISGHTALYWYRQSLGQGPEFLIYFQGTGAADDSGLPNDRFFAVRPEGSVSTLKIQRTERGDSAVYLCASSSTSGRARDTQYFGPGTRLTVL.

The chain recombines TRBV7-9 with TRBJ2-1, with D perhaps TRBD1 or TRBD2 (5 bases each). The germline V and J ends were trimmed by 5 bases and 1 base, with 12 bases remaining between them. The CDR3 runs to 15 residues. Germline lookup yields CDR1 SEHNR and CDR2 FQNEAQ (reference sequence). In nucleotides, the CDR3 is TGTGCCAGCAGCGGGGGTAGGGCGTCCTACAATGAGCAGTTCTTC. Protein product: CASSGGRASYNEQFF.

The gene calls are TRBV19 and TRBJ1-2; D call uncertain. The germline V gene encodes CDR1 LNHDA and CDR2 SQIVND (reference sequence). The V end was cut by 2 bases, the J end by 1 base, with 8 bases between. The CDR3 totals 14 residues. The CDR3 sequence is CASSIWGSNYGYTF. The CDR3 nucleotides are TGTGCCAGTAGTATATGGGGAAGTAACTATGGCTACACCTTC.

As concerns this clone: Other DNA variants within this sample encode the same CDR3. CDR3 coding DNA: TGTGCCAGCAGCCCGACAGCATACGAGCAGTACTTC. Amino acids: CASSPTAYEQYF. The chain joins TRBV7-9 to TRBJ2-7, with D possibly matching TRBD1 (5 bases). The CDR3 is 12 amino acids. The germline gives CDR1 SEHNR, CDR2 FQNEAQ (reference sequence). The germline V and J ends were trimmed by 5 bases and 4 bases, with 9 bases remaining between them.

The chain employs TRBV6-6 and TRBJ1-1, with D perhaps TRBD1 (6 bases). The CDR3 is 15 residues long. Germline V gene lookup returns CDR1 MNHNY and CDR2 SVGAGI (reference sequence). V was clipped by 6 bases and J by 2 bases, with 16 bases between them. The DNA for the CDR3 is TGTGCCAGCAGGACTCGACAGGCGGGTAACACTGAAGCTTTCTTT. It encodes CASRTRQAGNTEAFF.

The chain uses TRBV5-1 and TRBJ1-1; 8 bases are shared with TRBD1. The CDR3 is 16 residues long. Per germline, CDR1 SGHRS and CDR2 YFSETQ. V shed 4 bases and J 4 bases; nucleotides not matched to a gene: 12. CDR3 in DNA: TGCGCCAGCAGCCTGGGGCCCGGGACAGGTCGCACTGAAGCTTTCTTT. Translation gives CASSLGPGTGRTEAFF.

V usage is TRBV6-5 and J usage is TRBJ2-2; tentatively, D is TRBD1 (6 bases). This CDR3 is 14 amino acids long. V lost 5 bases and J 7 bases, leaving 14 bases between the germline ends. Per germline, CDR1 MNHEY and CDR2 SVGAGI. The CDR3 sequence is CASSQGRWVGELFF. As DNA, the CDR3 is TGTGCCAGCAGTCAGGGGCGGTGGGTCGGGGAGCTGTTTTTT.